One sample yielded the 23 T cell receptor beta chains listed below, sequenced in a study of tumor and adjacent non-tumor tissue in lung cancer. Three rounds of nested PCR, following a modified ARM-PCR protocol, produced the TCRbeta library. One entry per CDR3 protein results from TCRdb running MiXCR on the multiplex PCR reads. This sample yields more than 35,000 distinct CDR3 sequences, of which roughly 60% are seen a single time; around 20% belongs to the top ten. The template was RNA from unsorted bulk tissue. Distant lung tissue was collected more than 3 cm away from the tumor edge. Sequences were obtained from distant non-tumor lung tissue. These receptors all stem from a woman aged 40 to 49 with non-small cell lung cancer.

Remarks on this clonotype: This CDR3 fails to terminate in the conserved phenylalanine or tryptophan, so it likely reflects a read error. The rearrangement uses TRBV7-9 and TRBJ2-3; D gene ambiguous. The V end lost 5 bases, the J end lost 0 bases, and 15 bases lay between the germline ends. Germline V gene data show CDR1 as SEHNR and CDR2 as FQNEAQ (reference sequence). This CDR3 contains 16 residues. DNA of the CDR3: TGTGCCAGCAGCACAATCCGTTCCGGTAGCACAGATACGCAGTATTTA. It translates to CASSTIRSGSTDTQYL.

This clonotype was recorded many times. The J gene is TRBJ1-1, the V gene TRBV10-2; D unresolved. This CDR3 region has 11 residues. V was pared by 7 bases and J by 1 base, with 4 bases between. In germline, CDR1 is WSHSY, CDR2 SAAADI. The CDR3 DNA reads as TGCGCCAGCAAAAAGAACACTGAAGCTTTCTTT. This translates into CASKKNTEAFF.

Note on this clonotype: At one boundary the junction diverges from the germline segment, which might be a read error. The chain combines TRBV11-2 with TRBJ2-7, with TRBD1 identical over 8 bases. Germline V gene data show CDR1 as SGHAT and CDR2 as FQNNGV. The CDR3 has 15 amino acids. CDR3 region: CASSLGQGSSYERYF. The CDR3 DNA sequence: TGTGCCAGCAGCTTAGGACAGGGGTCATCCTACGAGCGGTACTTC.

A few counts support this clonotype. The junction departs from the called germline gene at one end, perhaps through a read error. The chain recombines TRBV28 with TRBJ2-1; no reliable D call. This CDR3 region has 13 residues. Germline V CDR1 and CDR2: MDHEN, SYDVKM. The CDR3 sequence: CVSSLAPVGEQFF. As DNA, the CDR3 is TGTGTCAGCAGTTTAGCCCCGGTGGGTGAGCAGTTCTTC. The full variable domain, rest sourced from reference TRBV28 and TRBJ2-1, is DVKVTQSSRYLVKRTGEKVFLECVQDMDHENMFWYRQDPGLGLRLIYFSYDVKMKEKGDIPEGYSVSREKKERFSLILESASTNQTSMYLCVSSLAPVGEQFFGPGTRLTVL.

With respect to this clonotype: Since no conserved phenylalanine or tryptophan closes the CDR3, a read error is the likely cause. The DNA is left out, because the CDR3 cannot be placed on it with certainty; the CDR3 is given as TCRdb lists it. The chain employs TRBV4-1 and TRBJ2-5; the table gives TRBD1 as D, unverified against the DNA. Termini included, the CDR3 measures 15 amino acids. CDR1 and CDR2 (germline): MGHRA, YSYEKL. CDR3 loop: CASSQDRDGGETQYL.

Remarks on this clonotype: This clone may be a read error of a much larger clone one base away. The V call is TRBV10-2, the J call TRBJ2-7, with TRBD1 as a possible D gene (5 bases). The V gene's germline CDR1 is WSHSY and CDR2 SAAADI. CDR3 length: 14 residues. The CDR3 protein is CASGEFGQNYEQYF. CDR3 bases: TGCGCCAGCGGTGAGTTCGGACAAAACTACGAGCAGTACTTC.

Concerning this clonotype itself: Possible read error: a much larger clone is one base away. The chain joins TRBV11-2 to TRBJ2-3; the D gene is possibly TRBD2 (5 bases). Germline-derived CDR1 and CDR2 are SGHAT and FQNNGV. This CDR3 region has 14 residues. The CDR3 region has the DNA TGTGCCAGCTGGGTGAAGGGTGAGGGAGATACGCATTATTTT. Translation: CASWVKGEGDTHYF. Complete variable domain (other parts from reference TRBV11-2 and TRBJ2-3): EAGVAQSPRYKIIEKRQSVAFWCNPISGHATLYWYQQILGQGPKLLIQFQNNGVVDDSQLPKDRFSAERLKGVDSTLKIQPAKLEDSAVYLCASWVKGEGDTHYFGPGTRLTVL.

To note about this clonotype: At one of its ends the junction is not consistent with the germline gene, which may arise from a read error. The chain carries TRBV6-5 and TRBJ1-2; the D gene is possibly TRBD1 (6 bases). The CDR3 is made up of 16 amino acids. CDR1 is MNHEY, CDR2 SVGAGI, per germline. CDR3 bases: TGTACCAGCAGTTCGACCGGAACAGGGCTTGGTTATGGCTACACCTTC. Protein: CTSSSTGTGLGYGYTF.

In regard to this clonotype: The junction departs from the called germline gene at one end, perhaps through a read error. The rearrangement uses TRBV5-4 and TRBJ2-5; weak D call: TRBD2 (5 bases). Germline CDR1 is SGHNT and CDR2 is YYREEE (reference sequence). This CDR3 contains 14 residues. The CDR3 region has the DNA TGTGTCAGCAGCTTGGGCCTAGCTGGTGAGACCCAGTACTTC. The encoded protein is CVSSLGLAGETQYF.

The V call is TRBV29-1, the J call TRBJ1-1; tentative D call: TRBD1 (5 bases). The length of the CDR3 is 12 residues. Germline loops: CDR1 SQVTM, CDR2 ANQGSEA. The CDR3 DNA follows: TGCGGCCCTGGGACGGGAAACACTGAAGCTTTCTTT. It encodes CGPGTGNTEAFF.

The V call is TRBV28, the J call TRBJ2-2, with D maybe TRBD1 (6 bases). The CDR3 totals 13 residues. With 9 bases removed from V and 7 bases from J, the gap between germline ends came to 15 bases. Germline lookup yields CDR1 MDHEN and CDR2 SYDVKM. CDR3 nucleotides: TGTGCCAGTAACCAGGGGAACTTCGGGGAGCTGTTTTTT. Its translation: CASNQGNFGELFF.

About this clonotype itself: A read error may account for a junction end that differs from germline. The chain joins TRBV11-2 to TRBJ1-6; 7 bases line up with TRBD1. Germline values: CDR1 SGHAT, CDR2 FQNNGV. CDR3 length: 14 residues. The CDR3 DNA reads as TGTACCAGCGACTCAGGGGGACCAAATCCACCCCTCCACTTT. Protein: CTSDSGGPNPPLHF.

This clonotype was observed many times. J is TRBJ1-1 and V is TRBV7-9, with 7 bases lining up with TRBD1. The CDR3 runs 13 residues. V lost 3 bases, J lost 9 bases, and 7 bases stayed unmatched. Germline V gene lookup returns CDR1 SEHNR and CDR2 FQNEAQ (reference sequence). The CDR3 sequence: CASSFEGAKKAFF. As DNA, the CDR3 is TGTGCCAGCAGCTTCGAGGGGGCGAAAAAAGCTTTCTTT.

This clonotype appeared a few times. This may arise from a read error, as a much more abundant clone is one base away. Since the CDR3 does not end with the conserved phenylalanine or tryptophan, this likely comes from a read error. This chain connects TRBV10-1 to TRBJ2-7; unclear D gene. The V end was cut by 6 bases, the J end by 6 bases, with 15 bases between. This CDR3 has 13 residues. Per germline, CDR1 WNHNN and CDR2 SYGVQD (reference sequence). Here the CDR3 reads CASRAYSPFEQYC. In nucleotides, the CDR3 is TGCGCCAGCAGGGCCTACTCTCCTTTCGAGCAGTACTGC.

Comments on this clonotype: This may come from a read error, since a much larger clone is one base off. The conserved phenylalanine or tryptophan normally closing the CDR3 is absent here, so this likely arose from a read error. The CDR3 bases are TGTGCCAGCACACCCTCCGGGACCTCAACCCGGCCCCAGCATTAT. Protein sequence: CASTPSGTSTRPQHY. The J gene is TRBJ1-5, the V gene TRBV28, with D possibly TRBD1 on 5 matching bases. Germline CDR1 reads MDHEN; CDR2 reads SYDVKM. With 7 bases removed from V and 9 bases from J, the gap between germline ends came to 22 bases. The CDR3 length is 15 residues.

For this clonotype: The junction does not match germline at one end; this may be a read error. This chain joins TRBV4-1 and TRBJ2-1, with D possibly matching TRBD2 (6 bases). The CDR3 is 15 amino acids. Germline loops: CDR1 MGHRA, CDR2 YSYEKL. CDR3 amino acids: CASRMGRGTYNEQSF. DNA for the CDR3: TGCGCCAGCAGAATGGGGCGGGGAACCTATAATGAGCAGTCTTTC.

Notes on this clonotype: One base away lies a much larger clone, so this may be a sequencing read error. The chain recombines TRBV2 with TRBJ1-1; D remains ambiguous. Germline V gene lookup returns CDR1 SNHLY and CDR2 FYNNEI. The CDR3 sequence is 10 residues long. The CDR3 region is CGSAWTEAFF. CDR3 DNA sequence: TGTGGCAGCGCGTGGACTGAAGCTTTCTTT.

The chain links TRBV4-1 to TRBJ2-1; D might be TRBD1 (5 bases). The CDR3 length is 15 residues. Trimming stripped 10 bases from V and 2 bases from J, with 18 bases between. Germline CDR1 and CDR2: MGHRA and YSYEKL. Written as DNA, the CDR3 is TGCGCCAACAGAATGGGAAGGGGAACCTACAATGAGCAGTTCTTC. Its protein is CANRMGRGTYNEQFF.

The table lists this clonotype with many counts. The chain carries TRBV20-1 and TRBJ2-5; tentative D call: TRBD1 (6 bases). V was clipped by 3 bases and J by 0 bases, with 17 bases between them. Per the germline V gene, CDR1 is DFQATT and CDR2 is SNEGSKA (reference sequence). This CDR3 spans 16 amino acids. The CDR3 loop reads CSASSYPGQYQETQYF. As DNA, the CDR3 is TGCAGTGCTAGCTCCTACCCCGGACAGTACCAAGAGACCCAGTACTTC.

With regard to this clonotype: Given a much more abundant clone one base away, this may be a read error. The chain combines TRBV12-3 or TRBV12-4 with TRBJ2-1; 8 positions match TRBD2. The CDR3 spans 15 residues. Trimming took 3 bases from V and 7 from J; bases not matched to a gene: 8. The DNA for the CDR3 is TGTGCCAGCAGTTTGACGGGGGGGGAGAAGAATGAGCAGTTCTTC. Its protein is CASSLTGGEKNEQFF.

For this clonotype: At one end, the junction sequence differs from germline, possibly due to a read error. This chain connects TRBV28 to TRBJ1-5; D uncertain. The CDR3 loop spans 15 amino acids. In germline, CDR1 is MDHEN, CDR2 SYDVKM. CDR3 protein: CASRPLDACNQPQHF. CDR3 sequence (DNA): TGTGCCAGCAGGCCTCTTGATGCTTGCAATCAGCCCCAACATTTT.

In regard to this clonotype: One end of the junction varies from germline; a read error may be responsible. The chain recombines TRBV29-1 with TRBJ1-1, with D tentatively TRBD1 (5 bases). This CDR3 has 12 residues. The germline CDR1 and CDR2 sequences are SQVTM and ANQGSEA. The CDR3 here is CSVIEGTTEAFF. CDR3 bases: TGTAGCGTTATTGAAGGGACCACTGAAGCTTTCTTT.

Details on this clonotype: The CDR3 ends on some other residue instead of the conserved phenylalanine or tryptophan, so this is likely a read error. The rearrangement uses TRBV11-3 and TRBJ2-7; 15 bases are a match to TRBD2. CDR1 and CDR2 from the germline V gene are SGHNT and YENEEA. The CDR3 is 15 amino acids. The CDR3 region is CVNSQGLAGGHEQYL. CDR3 DNA: TGTGTCAACAGCCAGGGACTAGCGGGGGGCCACGAGCAGTACTTA.